This passage covers 24 T cell receptor beta chains from one sample sequenced in a study of blood T cell repertoires in COVID-19. The assay was immunoSEQ multiplex PCR, and TCRdb's table has in-frame clones only and misses some. Found here are 150,000 to 200,000 clones, roughly 90% of them singletons; the top ten hold about 0.77%. The sequenced sample was PBMCs or T cells enriched from blood (not recorded which). The receptors were sampled from a woman aged 18-29 years who had recovered from COVID-19.

V usage is TRBV7-9 and J usage is TRBJ2-7; 7 bases are a match to TRBD1. The ends lost 7 bases at V and 3 bases at J; junction bases unmatched: 12. Germline assignment: CDR1 SEHNR and CDR2 FQNEAQ (reference sequence). The CDR3 loop spans 15 amino acids. This CDR3 is CASTHTRAGGYEQYF. The CDR3 coding sequence is TGTGCCAGCACCCACACCCGGGCAGGGGGCTACGAGCAGTACTTC.

The chain is built from TRBV5-4 and TRBJ2-3, with TRBD1 as a possible D gene (6 bases). This CDR3 region has 15 residues. In germline, CDR1 is SGHNT, CDR2 YYREEE (reference sequence). V was clipped by 2 bases and J by 2 bases, with 12 bases between them. The CDR3 spells CASSLINRATDTQYF. The DNA of the CDR3 is TGTGCCAGCAGCTTAATTAACAGGGCCACAGATACGCAGTATTTT. Full variable domain (remainder filled in from reference TRBV5-4 and TRBJ2-3): ETGVTQSPTHLIKTRGQQVTLRCSSQSGHNTVSWYQQALGQGPQFIFQYYREEENGRGNFPPRFSGLQFPNYSSELNVNALELDDSALYLCASSLINRATDTQYFGPGTRLTVL.

CDR3 DNA: TGTGCCAGCTCACCACCGAGCGGGAGGTTCGATGAGCAGTTCTTC. It yields the protein CASSPPSGRFDEQFF. The chain joins TRBV18 to TRBJ2-1; 9 positions match TRBD2. Per the germline V gene, CDR1 is KGHSH and CDR2 is LQKENI. The CDR3 length is 15 residues. V was clipped by 0 bases and J by 8 bases; unmatched bases: 5. Variable domain in full (rest from reference TRBV18 and TRBJ2-1): NAGVMQNPRHLVRRRGQEARLRCSPMKGHSHVYWYRQLPEEGLKFMVYLQKENIIDESGMPKERFSAEFPKEGPSILRIQQVVRGDSAAYFCASSPPSGRFDEQFFGPGTRLTVL.

This clone was counted only a few times. V usage is TRBV5-4 and J usage is TRBJ2-7; 8 nucleotides match TRBD2. V lost 4 bases to trimming and J lost 4 bases; unmatched junction nucleotides: 13. The CDR3 extends over 16 amino acids. Looked up from germline, CDR1 is SGHNT and CDR2 is YYREEE (reference sequence). The CDR3 spells CASSRLSGSRGYEQYF. The CDR3 bases are TGTGCCAGCAGCAGACTAAGCGGGAGTCGTGGATACGAGCAGTACTTC.

The J gene is TRBJ1-3, the V gene TRBV7-9; TRBD1 aligns across 7 bases. CDR3 size: 15 residues. The germline gives CDR1 SEHNR, CDR2 FQNEAQ (reference sequence). The J segment lost 4 bases and the V segment lost 5 bases, leaving 8 bases of the junction unmatched. CDR3 in DNA: TGTGCCAGCAGCGATAGACAGGGAATCGGAAACACCATATATTTT. Amino acids: CASSDRQGIGNTIYF.

The genes are TRBV5-3 and TRBJ2-7, with 7 bases identical to TRBD1. TRBV5-3 belongs to the ORF category, with a function that is uncertain. V shed 0 bases and J 1 base; nucleotides not matched to a gene: 16. The CDR3 spans 19 residues. In nucleotides, the CDR3 is TGTGCCAGAAGCTTGGCTTCTTTCGCCCGGACAGGCTCTTCCTACGAGCAGTACTTC. Protein: CARSLASFARTGSSYEQYF.

This chain links TRBV2 with TRBJ1-1; TRBD1 matches at 8 bases. CDR3 length: 15 residues. Germline CDR1 SNHLY, CDR2 FYNNEI. V gave up 5 bases and J gave up 3 bases; unmatched junction bases: 8. The CDR3 here is CASSSRQGAYTEAFF. CDR3 bases: TGTGCCAGCAGTAGTAGGCAGGGGGCCTACACTGAAGCTTTCTTT. Using reference TRBV2 and TRBJ1-1 for the parts outside the CDR3, the full variable domain is EPEVTQTPSHQVTQMGQEVILRCVPISNHLYFYWYRQILGQKVEFLVSFYNNEISEKSEIFDDQFSVERPDGSNFTLKIRSTKLEDSAMYFCASSSRQGAYTEAFFGQGTRLTVV.

The rearrangement links TRBV28 to TRBJ1-1; D remains unclear. V was trimmed by 4 bases and J by 8 bases, leaving 17 bases between them. Germline CDR1 and CDR2: MDHEN and SYDVKM. The CDR3 is 14 amino acids. CDR3: CASSSQVGRGEAFF. The CDR3 DNA reads as TGTGCCAGCAGTTCCCAGGTTGGGAGAGGGGAAGCTTTCTTT. The full variable domain, with the rest looked up from reference TRBV28 and TRBJ1-1, is DVKVTQSSRYLVKRTGEKVFLECVQDMDHENMFWYRQDPGLGLRLIYFSYDVKMKEKGDIPEGYSVSREKKERFSLILESASTNQTSMYLCASSSQVGRGEAFFGQGTRLTVV.

The chain has TRBV7-8 and TRBJ2-1; 7 bases agree with TRBD2. The CDR3 runs 15 residues. V trimming: 7 bases; J trimming: 0 bases; junction bases outside the gene matches: 6. Germline V gene data show CDR1 as SGHVS and CDR2 as FQNEAQ. In nucleotides, the CDR3 is TGTGCCAGCACAATATGGACTAGCTCCTACAATGAGCAGTTCTTC. As protein: CASTIWTSSYNEQFF.

This clone appeared a single time. The chain is built from TRBV10-3 and TRBJ2-7; D possibly corresponds to TRBD2 (7 bases). Germline lookup yields CDR1 ENHRY and CDR2 SYGVKD. V lost 1 base to trimming and J lost 5 bases, with 12 bases between them. The CDR3 has 14 amino acids. Here the CDR3 DNA reads TGTGCCATCAGTGAGTACGTGGGGGGGCACGAGCAGTACTTC. This encodes CAISEYVGGHEQYF.

The V and J genes are TRBV27 and TRBJ2-7, with a possible D match to TRBD1 (6 bases). Looked up from germline, CDR1 is MNHEY and CDR2 is SMNVEV (reference sequence). Trimming took off 0 bases at V and 4 bases at J, with 10 bases between the two ends. The CDR3 loop spans 14 amino acids. CDR3 residues: CASSLSQGLYEQYF. The CDR3 DNA reads TGTGCCAGCAGTTTATCACAGGGTTTGTACGAGCAGTACTTC.

This clone has only one observation. The J gene is TRBJ2-7, the V gene TRBV27; D is undetermined. Germline V gene data show CDR1 as MNHEY and CDR2 as SMNVEV (reference sequence). The CDR3 is made up of 14 amino acids. Trimming left V 11 bases short and J 7 bases short, with 24 bases between. The CDR3 nucleotides read TGTGCCTCGTCCCCCAAACTACGCCTCGGGGAGCAGTACTTC. Translated: CASSPKLRLGEQYF.

The J gene is TRBJ2-1, the V gene TRBV19; 14 nucleotides agree with TRBD2. V dropped 5 bases and J dropped 9; count of bases not matched to a gene: 6. In germline, CDR1 is LNHDA, CDR2 SQIVND (reference sequence). This CDR3 is 15 amino acids long. The DNA for the CDR3 is TGTGCCAGTAGTCCCTCGGGACTAGCGGGAGTTGAGCAGTTCTTC. The encoded protein is CASSPSGLAGVEQFF.

The chain uses TRBV19 and TRBJ1-3; the match to TRBD1 covers 7 bases. The CDR3 consists of 16 residues. Per the germline V gene, CDR1 is LNHDA and CDR2 is SQIVND (reference sequence). V gave up 4 bases and J gave up 0 bases; unmatched junction bases: 6. In nucleotides, the CDR3 is TGTGCCAGTAGTAGGACAGGCCGATTCTCTGGAAACACCATATATTTT. It is translated as CASSRTGRFSGNTIYF.

The gene calls are TRBV2 and TRBJ2-1, with 9 positions matching TRBD1. The germline gives CDR1 SNHLY, CDR2 FYNNEI. The CDR3 spans 14 residues. J gave up 6 bases and V 10 bases, and 10 bases lay outside the gene matches. The CDR3 protein is CATKAGQGTNEQFF. The CDR3 DNA reads as TGTGCCACGAAAGCGGGACAGGGAACCAATGAGCAGTTCTTC.

The table lists this clone with a count of one. The chain recombines TRBV18 with TRBJ2-2, with 7 bases lining up with TRBD1. V was clipped by 5 bases and J by 1 base; unmatched bases: 7. The CDR3 loop spans 16 amino acids. Germline V lookup: CDR1 KGHSH, CDR2 LQKENI. The CDR3, as DNA: TGTGCCAGCTCAAACCAAGCAGGGGGGAACACCGGGGAGCTGTTTTTT. As protein: CASSNQAGGNTGELFF.

The J gene is TRBJ1-1, the V gene TRBV9; 8 nucleotides agree with TRBD1. The V segment lost 2 bases and the J segment 1 base; nucleotides outside the gene matches: 4. CDR3 length equals 15 residues. In germline, CDR1 is SGDLS, CDR2 YYNGEE. The CDR3 reads CASSVDRGWNTEAFF. CDR3 nucleotide sequence: TGTGCCAGCAGCGTCGACAGGGGATGGAACACTGAAGCTTTCTTT.

The CDR3 protein is CASSTTGTHSGANVLTF. The DNA for the CDR3 is TGTGCCAGCAGTACGACAGGGACCCACTCTGGGGCCAACGTCCTGACTTTC. This chain uses TRBV6-2 or TRBV6-3 with TRBJ2-6, with 7 bases matching TRBD1. The ends lost 5 bases at V and 0 bases at J; junction bases unmatched: 7. CDR1 is MNHEY, CDR2 SVGEGT, per germline. This CDR3 is built from 17 residues.

The chain uses TRBV27 and TRBJ1-2, with 12 bases matching TRBD1. V was pared by 5 bases and J by 6 bases, with 4 bases of the junction left unmatched. CDR3 length: 14 residues. Germline V gene data show CDR1 as MNHEY and CDR2 as SMNVEV (reference sequence). The CDR3 nucleotides read TGTGCCAGCAGTCGGGACAGGGGGCCCGATGGCTACACCTTC. It yields the protein CASSRDRGPDGYTF.

This clone was recorded only once. The chain carries TRBV7-3 and TRBJ2-7; 8 bases map to TRBD2. Germline V CDR1 and CDR2: SGHTA, FQGTGA. This CDR3 has 14 residues. With 5 bases clipped from V and 4 bases from J, the junction kept 7 bases outside the gene matches. As DNA, the CDR3 is TGTGCCAGCAGCATCCTGGGCGGGGGGTACGAGCAGTACTTC. Residues: CASSILGGGYEQYF. Full variable domain (rest looked up from reference TRBV7-3 and TRBJ2-7): GAGVSQTPSNKVTEKGKYVELRCDPISGHTALYWYRQSLGQGPEFLIYFQGTGAADDSGLPNDRFFAVRPEGSVSTLKIQRTERGDSAVYLCASSILGGGYEQYFGPGTRLTVT.

In regard to this clone: Other DNA sequences of this sample code for an identical CDR3. The rearrangement uses TRBV27 and TRBJ2-7, with D uncertain. CDR1 and CDR2 from the germline V gene are MNHEY and SMNVEV (reference sequence). CDR3 size: 11 residues. The germline V and J ends were trimmed by 4 bases and 1 base, with 2 bases remaining between them. CDR3 nucleotides: TGTGCCAGCAGTTCTTCCTACGAGCAGTACTTC. Translating gives CASSSSYEQYF.

The chain couples TRBV9 to TRBJ2-7, with 15 bases that match TRBD2. The CDR3 is made up of 16 amino acids. Trimming took 0 bases from V and 6 from J; bases not matched to a gene: 4. Germline V gene data show CDR1 as SGDLS and CDR2 as YYNGEE. The CDR3, as DNA: TGTGCCAGCAGCGTAGGGGGGACTAGCGGGAGGTTCGAGCAGTACTTC. Translated, it gives CASSVGGTSGRFEQYF.

This chain connects TRBV6-5 to TRBJ2-1, with 8 positions matching TRBD1. This CDR3 is built from 15 residues. V dropped 5 bases and J dropped 7; count of bases not matched to a gene: 10. Germline loops: CDR1 MNHEY, CDR2 SVGAGI. The CDR3 loop reads CASSRGTGATNEQFF. DNA for the CDR3: TGTGCCAGCAGTCGCGGGACAGGAGCTACAAATGAGCAGTTCTTC.

The chain has TRBV2 and TRBJ2-7; the match to TRBD2 covers 10 bases. V was pared by 3 bases and J by 6 bases, with 5 bases of the junction left unmatched. From germline, CDR1 is SNHLY and CDR2 FYNNEI. CDR3 length: 14 amino acids. CDR3 bases: TGTGCCAGCAGTGAGGAGCGGGAGGGCCTCGAGCAGTACTTC. This codes for CASSEEREGLEQYF.